Below are 21 T cell receptor beta chains sequenced from a single sample in a study of blood T cell repertoires in COVID-19. Sequenced by immunoSEQ multiplex PCR; TCRdb stores in-frame clones only, minus some. The sample includes fewer than 300,000 clones, about 68% of them seen just once. The sequenced sample was peripheral blood. All receptors derive from an elderly woman with acute or convalescent COVID-19.

The V and J genes are TRBV6-2 or TRBV6-3 and TRBJ2-1; 13 nucleotides agree with TRBD2. Per the germline V gene, CDR1 is MNHEY and CDR2 is SVGEGT. V shed 2 bases and J 4 bases; nucleotides not matched to a gene: 5. CDR3 length: 17 amino acids. The CDR3 nucleotides read TGTGCCAGCAGTTACCCAACTAGCGGGGGGGTGTACAATGAGCAGTTCTTC. Translation: CASSYPTSGGVYNEQFF.

This clone was counted between two and nine times. One end of the junction varies from germline; a read error may be responsible. The rearrangement uses TRBV19 and TRBJ1-6; a weak D match, TRBD1 (6 bases). This CDR3 comprises 12 residues. In germline, CDR1 is LNHDA, CDR2 SQIVND (reference sequence). The chain's CDR3 is CASRTRPGTRNF. The DNA of the CDR3 is TGTGCCAGTAGAACACGACCCGGGACAAGGAACTTT.

This clone appeared a few times. The V gene is TRBV11-2, the J gene TRBJ1-1; 8 bases match TRBD1. Germline values: CDR1 SGHAT, CDR2 FQNNGV. V dropped 3 bases and J dropped 4; count of bases not matched to a gene: 1. The CDR3 extends over 13 amino acids. CDR3 region: CASSFQGATEAFF. CDR3 nucleotide sequence: TGTGCCAGCAGCTTTCAGGGGGCCACTGAAGCTTTCTTT.

The V and J genes are TRBV7-7 and TRBJ2-3, with D possibly matching TRBD2 (6 bases). This CDR3 comprises 15 residues. The germline CDR1 and CDR2 sequences are SSHAT and FNYEAQ (reference sequence). V lost 5 bases and J 4 bases, leaving 16 bases between the germline ends. The CDR3 DNA is TGTGCCAGCAGCCCCCGGGGGATGGGGTCAGATACGCAGTATTTT. This gives the protein CASSPRGMGSDTQYF.

The table lists this clone with a few counts. The V gene is TRBV11-2, the J gene TRBJ2-2; 8 bases line up with TRBD1. The CDR3 loop spans 15 amino acids. J was trimmed by 7 bases and V by 5 bases; bases with no gene match: 9. Germline CDR1 is SGHAT and CDR2 is FQNNGV. The CDR3 region is CASSHRGDRNGELFF. DNA for the CDR3: TGTGCCAGCAGCCACAGGGGGGATCGGAACGGGGAGCTGTTTTTT.

CDR3 sequence: CAWAGTVPYEQYF. DNA for the CDR3: TGTGCCTGGGCCGGTACTGTACCCTACGAGCAGTACTTC. The chain carries TRBV30 and TRBJ2-7, with unresolved D. In germline, CDR1 is GTSNPN, CDR2 SVGIG (reference sequence). This CDR3 is 13 amino acids long. V shed 5 bases and J shed 2 bases, with 13 bases lying between them.

The chain links TRBV4-2 to TRBJ2-7; 7 bases align to TRBD2. This CDR3 region has 16 residues. The V segment lost 7 bases and the J segment 2 bases; nucleotides outside the gene matches: 14. Germline values: CDR1 LGHNA, CDR2 YNFKEQ. The CDR3 coding sequence is TGTGCCAGCACCCTAGGGATAGCGGGTGTTCCCTACGAGCAGTACTTC. It is translated as CASTLGIAGVPYEQYF.

This chain joins TRBV29-1 and TRBJ1-2; TRBD1 matches 7 bases. Per the germline V gene, CDR1 is SQVTM and CDR2 is ANQGSEA. With 6 bases clipped from V and 7 bases from J, the junction kept 5 bases outside the gene matches. This CDR3 has 11 residues. For the CDR3, the DNA is TGCAGCGTGGGGGACAGACTTGGCTACACCTTC. Translated: CSVGDRLGYTF. Based on the CDR3 plus reference TRBV29-1 and TRBJ1-2, the full variable domain is SAVISQKPSRDICQRGTSLTIQCQVDSQVTMMFWYRQQPGQSLTLIATANQGSEATYESGFVIDKFPISRPNLTFSTLTVSNMSPEDSSIYLCSVGDRLGYTFGSGTRLTVV.

The chain joins TRBV10-3 to TRBJ1-2, with D perhaps TRBD1 (6 bases). Per the germline V gene, CDR1 is ENHRY and CDR2 is SYGVKD. This CDR3 spans 13 amino acids. Trimming took 3 bases from V and 10 from J, leaving 15 bases between them. DNA for the CDR3: TGTGCCATCAGTGAATTGCAACAGGGCCCCTACACCTTC. This gives the protein CAISELQQGPYTF.

The CDR3, as DNA: TGTGCCAGCAGTTATGAGGGAGCCTATGGCTACACCTTC. Translation gives CASSYEGAYGYTF. The V gene is TRBV6-6, the J gene TRBJ1-2, with D unclear. Germline CDR1 reads MNHNY; CDR2 reads SVGAGI (reference sequence). Trimming pared 3 bases from V and 4 bases from J, leaving 9 bases between. The CDR3 runs 13 residues.

The DNA of the CDR3 is TGCGCCAGCAGCCAAGATGCCCGGGGGGAGGGTGAGCAGTTCTTC. It translates to CASSQDARGEGEQFF. The rearrangement links TRBV4-3 to TRBJ2-1; 7 bases fit TRBD2. Losses at the gene ends were 0 bases for V and 9 bases for J; bases not matched to a gene: 8. The CDR3 is 15 amino acids. Germline V gives CDR1 LGHNA, CDR2 YSLEER.

The rearrangement joins TRBV2 to TRBJ1-6; a possible D gene is TRBD1 (5 bases). CDR3 size: 14 residues. V lost 3 bases and J lost 7, with 10 bases in between. Germline V gene lookup returns CDR1 SNHLY and CDR2 FYNNEI. CDR3 DNA sequence: TGTGCCAGCAGTGAGGGGGGTAGCAATTCACCCCTCCACTTT. Translation gives CASSEGGSNSPLHF.

The chain employs TRBV19 and TRBJ1-1, with D possibly matching TRBD1 (6 bases). Germline V CDR1 and CDR2: LNHDA, SQIVND (reference sequence). CDR3 length: 17 residues. V was trimmed by 4 bases and J by 2 bases, leaving 20 bases between them. The CDR3 spells CASSSPRTGQLNTEAFF. CDR3 coding DNA: TGTGCCAGTAGTAGCCCTAGAACGGGACAACTCAACACTGAAGCTTTCTTT. The whole variable domain, filled in from reference TRBV19 and TRBJ1-1, reads DGGITQSPKYLFRKEGQNVTLSCEQNLNHDAMYWYRQDPGQGLRLIYYSQIVNDFQKGDIAEGYSVSREKKESFPLTVTSAQKNPTAFYLCASSSPRTGQLNTEAFFGQGTRLTVV.

This chain joins TRBV18 and TRBJ1-1, with 8 bases fitting TRBD1. J lost 5 bases, V lost 5 bases, and 4 bases had no gene match. Germline-derived CDR1 and CDR2 are KGHSH and LQKENI. The CDR3 length is 13 residues. CDR3 amino acids: CASSITGGTEAFF. CDR3 in DNA: TGTGCCAGCTCAATAACAGGGGGGACTGAAGCTTTCTTT.

The CDR3 region is CASSLFGEDYTF. CDR3 nucleotide sequence: TGCGCCAGCAGCTTGTTCGGGGAAGACTACACCTTC. The chain has TRBV5-1 and TRBJ1-2; D is uncertain. The ends were cut back, 1 base at V and 10 bases at J, with 11 bases in the middle. The CDR3 is 12 residues long. CDR1 is SGHRS and CDR2 is YFSETQ in the germline V gene. The full variable domain, with the rest looked up from reference TRBV5-1 and TRBJ1-2, is KAGVTQTPRYLIKTRGQQVTLSCSPISGHRSVSWYQQTPGQGLQFLFEYFSETQRNKGNFPGRFSGRQFSNSRSEMNVSTLELGDSALYLCASSLFGEDYTFGSGTRLTVV.

On this clone itself: Other DNA sequences in the same sample also yield this CDR3. This sequence joins TRBV6-5 and TRBJ1-2; the match to TRBD1 covers 9 bases. CDR1 and CDR2 from the germline V gene are MNHEY and SVGAGI. The CDR3 is made up of 14 amino acids. V was pared by 1 base and J by 7 bases, with 4 bases of the junction left unmatched. CDR3 in DNA: TGTGCCAGCAGTTACTTACAGGGGGCTGGTGGCTACACCTTC. Protein product: CASSYLQGAGGYTF.

J is TRBJ2-1 and V is TRBV5-4; 8 bases are a match to TRBD2. Germline V gives CDR1 SGHNT, CDR2 YYREEE (reference sequence). V lost 5 bases and J lost 7; bases outside the gene matches: 11. The CDR3 is 15 residues long. CDR3 DNA: TGTGCCAGCAGGGGCACAACGGGAGGGCGGAATGAGCAGTTCTTC. This encodes CASRGTTGGRNEQFF.

The chain has TRBV29-1 and TRBJ1-1, with a possible D match to TRBD1 (5 bases). The CDR3 has 13 residues. With 1 base removed from V and 5 bases from J, the gap between germline ends came to 11 bases. The germline CDR1 and CDR2 sequences are SQVTM and ANQGSEA. The CDR3 DNA follows: TGCAGCGTTGAAGCGGGGGGATGGACTGAAGCTTTCTTT. It specifies CSVEAGGWTEAFF.

The chain employs TRBV19 and TRBJ2-1; 7 bases match TRBD2. The CDR3 is made up of 15 amino acids. Germline lookup yields CDR1 LNHDA and CDR2 SQIVND (reference sequence). Trimming cost V 7 bases and J 0 bases; bases outside gene matches: 6. The CDR3 DNA reads TGTGCCAGTATAGCTAGCGGCCTCTCCTACAATGAGCAGTTCTTC. Translated: CASIASGLSYNEQFF.

This chain connects TRBV18 to TRBJ1-1; no clear D gene. The CDR3 runs 13 residues. Germline V CDR1 and CDR2: KGHSH, LQKENI. The ends were cut back, 2 bases at V and 11 bases at J, with 15 bases in the middle. The CDR3 loop reads CASSPSSPALAFF. DNA of the CDR3: TGTGCCAGCTCACCATCGTCCCCCGCGTTGGCTTTCTTT. Together with reference TRBV18 and TRBJ1-1, the CDR3 gives the full variable domain: NAGVMQNPRHLVRRRGQEARLRCSPMKGHSHVYWYRQLPEEGLKFMVYLQKENIIDESGMPKERFSAEFPKEGPSILRIQQVVRGDSAAYFCASSPSSPALAFFGQGTRLTVV.

This clone was counted a single time. The rearrangement joins TRBV19 to TRBJ1-5; D gene ambiguous. This CDR3 has 14 amino acids. Germline-derived CDR1 and CDR2 are LNHDA and SQIVND (reference sequence). Trimming stripped 8 bases from V and 7 bases from J, with 18 bases between. The CDR3 DNA is TGTGCCAGTCGCGGGAGGGCAGATCTACAGCCCCAGCATTTT. Amino acid sequence: CASRGRADLQPQHF.